The clone carrying this TCR beta chain was detected only a few times. This sample is part of a study of spatial heterogeneity in lung cancer. TCRdb recomputed calls from the 5' RACE reads with MiXCR, one row per CDR3 protein. The repertoire consists of several thousand distinct CDR3 sequences, with roughly a sixth occurring once and the leading ten covering roughly 15%. As to time point: sample taken at primary tumor resection. Germline V gives CDR1 MDHEN, CDR2 SYDVKM. The V end lost 10 bases, the J end lost 4 bases, and 14 bases lay between the germline ends. The CDR3 contains 12 residues. The source of this sequence is a male donor with early-stage non-small cell lung cancer. The sequenced sample was normal lung tissue next to the tumor, obtained at surgery. This sequence joins TRBV28 and TRBJ2-7, with D perhaps TRBD1 (7 bases). The CDR3 nucleotides read TGTGCCACAGGGGGGAGTGCATACGAGCAGTACTTC. Its translation: CATGGSAYEQYF.